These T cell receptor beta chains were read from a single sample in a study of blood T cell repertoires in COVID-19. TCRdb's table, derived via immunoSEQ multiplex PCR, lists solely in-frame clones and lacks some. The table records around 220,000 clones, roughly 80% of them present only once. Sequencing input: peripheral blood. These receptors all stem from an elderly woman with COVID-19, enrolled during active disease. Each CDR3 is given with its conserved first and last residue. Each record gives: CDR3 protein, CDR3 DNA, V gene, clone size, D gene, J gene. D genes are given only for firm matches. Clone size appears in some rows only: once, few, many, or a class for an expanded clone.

CDR3aa: CSVRLADNEQFF
CDR3nt: TGCAGCGTAAGACTAGCGGACAATGAGCAGTTCTTC
v_gene: TRBV29-1
abundance: .
d_gene: TRBD2
j_gene: TRBJ2-1

CDR3aa: CASSLENDRRLSKLFF
CDR3nt: TGTGCCAGCAGCTTGGAGAATGACAGGCGACTATCAAAACTGTTTTTT
v_gene: TRBV5-5
abundance: .
d_gene: .
j_gene: TRBJ1-4

CDR3aa: CASNRDRVGEQYF
CDR3nt: TGTGCCAGCAACCGGGACAGGGTTGGCGAGCAGTACTTC
v_gene: TRBV28
abundance: .
d_gene: TRBD1
j_gene: TRBJ2-7

CDR3aa: CASSREAGDLEQYF
CDR3nt: TGCGCCAGCAGCCGTGAAGCGGGGGATCTCGAGCAGTACTTC
v_gene: TRBV5-1
abundance: .
d_gene: TRBD2
j_gene: TRBJ2-7

CDR3aa: CASSSQGKWVTQYF
CDR3nt: TGTGCCAGCAGCTCACAGGGGAAATGGGTGACCCAGTACTTC
v_gene: TRBV3-1/TRBV3-2
abundance: .
d_gene: TRBD1
j_gene: TRBJ2-5

CDR3aa: CASSQDVGSGNIAKNIQYF
CDR3nt: TGTGCCAGCAGCCAAGATGTTGGTAGCGGGAATATAGCCAAAAACATTCAGTACTTC
v_gene: TRBV3-1/TRBV3-2
abundance: .
d_gene: TRBD2
j_gene: TRBJ2-4

CDR3aa: CASRLDSYNEQFF
CDR3nt: TGCGCCAGCAGATTGGACAGTTACAATGAGCAGTTCTTC
v_gene: TRBV5-1
abundance: .
d_gene: .
j_gene: TRBJ2-1

CDR3aa: CASSLGTSAFF
CDR3nt: TGTGCCAGCAGTTTAGGGACTAGCGCGTTCTTC
v_gene: TRBV6-2/TRBV6-3
abundance: .
d_gene: TRBD2
j_gene: TRBJ2-1

CDR3aa: CASSSDRGGGYNEQFF
CDR3nt: TGCGCCAGCAGCTCGGACAGGGGAGGAGGCTACAATGAGCAGTTCTTC
v_gene: TRBV5-1
abundance: .
d_gene: TRBD1
j_gene: TRBJ2-1

CDR3aa: CASSVERGDSYEQYF
CDR3nt: TGTGCCAGCAGTGTAGAGCGGGGGGACTCCTACGAGCAGTACTTC
v_gene: TRBV2
abundance: .
d_gene: TRBD2
j_gene: TRBJ2-7

CDR3aa: CASSESPEAGYTF
CDR3nt: TGTGCCAGCAGTGAATCACCCGAGGCGGGCTACACCTTC
v_gene: TRBV25-1
abundance: .
d_gene: .
j_gene: TRBJ1-2

CDR3aa: CASSSYSGQGNNEQFF
CDR3nt: TGTGCCAGCAGCTCCTACTCGGGACAGGGGAACAATGAGCAGTTCTTC
v_gene: TRBV11-2
abundance: .
d_gene: TRBD1
j_gene: TRBJ2-1

CDR3aa: CASSLGHRETNEKLFF
CDR3nt: TGTGCCAGCAGCTTAGGCCACAGGGAAACTAATGAAAAACTGTTTTTT
v_gene: TRBV7-2
abundance: .
d_gene: .
j_gene: TRBJ1-4

CDR3aa: CASSLPAGKTDTQYF
CDR3nt: TGTGCCAGCAGTTTGCCGGCCGGGAAGACAGATACGCAGTATTTT
v_gene: TRBV28
abundance: .
d_gene: .
j_gene: TRBJ2-3

CDR3aa: CASSLPRGREQYF
CDR3nt: TGTGCCAGCAGCTTACCCAGGGGGCGCGAGCAGTACTTC
v_gene: TRBV11-1
abundance: .
d_gene: TRBD1
j_gene: TRBJ2-7

CDR3aa: CASSQGQAYEQYF
CDR3nt: TGTGCCAGCAGCCAGGGACAAGCCTACGAGCAGTACTTC
v_gene: TRBV5-4
abundance: .
d_gene: .
j_gene: TRBJ2-7

CDR3aa: CASSPINLGTQNTEAFF
CDR3nt: TGTGCCAGCTCACCAATAAACCTTGGGACTCAGAACACTGAAGCTTTCTTT
v_gene: TRBV18
abundance: .
d_gene: .
j_gene: TRBJ1-1

CDR3aa: CASKLRANEKLFF
CDR3nt: TGTGCCAGCAAGTTAAGAGCTAATGAAAAACTGTTTTTT
v_gene: TRBV6-1
abundance: .
d_gene: .
j_gene: TRBJ1-4

CDR3aa: CASSFTSGGALAGELFF
CDR3nt: TGTGCCAGCAGTTTTACTAGCGGGGGGGCTTTAGCCGGGGAGCTGTTTTTT
v_gene: TRBV27
abundance: .
d_gene: TRBD2
j_gene: TRBJ2-2

CDR3aa: CASSGLAGANEQFF
CDR3nt: TGTGCCAGCAGCGGACTAGCGGGAGCCAATGAGCAGTTCTTC
v_gene: TRBV9
abundance: .
d_gene: TRBD2
j_gene: TRBJ2-1

CDR3aa: CAWSYKNSPLHF
CDR3nt: TGTGCCTGGAGCTATAAAAATTCACCCCTCCACTTT
v_gene: TRBV30
abundance: .
d_gene: .
j_gene: TRBJ1-6

CDR3aa: CASSPLGQRYNSPLHF
CDR3nt: TGTGCCAGCTCACCATTGGGACAGCGTTATAATTCACCCCTCCACTTT
v_gene: TRBV18
abundance: few
d_gene: TRBD1
j_gene: TRBJ1-6

CDR3aa: CASSSPRLANVLTF
CDR3nt: TGTGCCAGCAGCTCCCCTCGGTTGGCCAACGTCCTGACTTTC
v_gene: TRBV5-6
abundance: .
d_gene: .
j_gene: TRBJ2-6

CDR3aa: CASSPPGLGQGYEKLFF
CDR3nt: TGTGCCAGCTCACCACCAGGATTAGGACAGGGATATGAAAAACTGTTTTTT
v_gene: TRBV18
abundance: .
d_gene: TRBD1
j_gene: TRBJ1-4

CDR3aa: CASSTTGDNSPLHF
CDR3nt: TGTGCCAGTTCGACTACAGGGGATAATTCACCCCTCCACTTT
v_gene: TRBV2
abundance: .
d_gene: TRBD1
j_gene: TRBJ1-6

CDR3aa: CASSLSGGVAYEQYF
CDR3nt: TGCGCCAGCAGCTTGTCAGGGGGCGTCGCCTACGAGCAGTACTTC
v_gene: TRBV5-1
abundance: .
d_gene: TRBD1
j_gene: TRBJ2-7